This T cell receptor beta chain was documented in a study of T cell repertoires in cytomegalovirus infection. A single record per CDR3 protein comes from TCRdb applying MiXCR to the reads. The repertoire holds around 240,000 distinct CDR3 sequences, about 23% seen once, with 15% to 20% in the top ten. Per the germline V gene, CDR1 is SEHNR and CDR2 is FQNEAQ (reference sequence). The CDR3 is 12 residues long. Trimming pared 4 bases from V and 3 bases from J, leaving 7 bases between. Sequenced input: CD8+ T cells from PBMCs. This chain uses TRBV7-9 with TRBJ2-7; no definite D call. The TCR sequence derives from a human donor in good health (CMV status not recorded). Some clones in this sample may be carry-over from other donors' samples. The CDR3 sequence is CASSWPDYEQYF. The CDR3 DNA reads TGTGCCAGCAGCTGGCCTGACTACGAGCAGTACTTC.